The T cell receptor beta chain under discussion was sequenced for a study of CD8 T cells in ankylosing spondylitis. Study-level results: Reports say disease-linked clones showed up significantly more in matched ankylosing spondylitis synovial fluid.

About this clonotype: Its specificity is not known.

TCRdb ran MiXCR on the 5' RACE reads and lists one entry per CDR3 protein. Altogether nearly 350,000 distinct CDR3 sequences are present, under 15% being singletons, with the ten largest covering about 1%. The CDR3 spans 14 residues. Germline V gene sequence: CDR1 SGHNT, CDR2 YYREEE (reference sequence). Trimming took off 5 bases at V and 0 bases at J, with 8 bases between the two ends. This rearrangement joins TRBV5-4 to TRBJ2-2; D ambiguous. This sequence was found in a male donor with ankylosing spondylitis or in good health (not recorded which). The specimen was blood, either unsorted or a sorted T cell fraction (not recorded which). As DNA, the CDR3 is TGTGCCAGCAGGTCCGACCCGAACACCGGGGAGCTGTTTTTT. As protein: CASRSDPNTGELFF.